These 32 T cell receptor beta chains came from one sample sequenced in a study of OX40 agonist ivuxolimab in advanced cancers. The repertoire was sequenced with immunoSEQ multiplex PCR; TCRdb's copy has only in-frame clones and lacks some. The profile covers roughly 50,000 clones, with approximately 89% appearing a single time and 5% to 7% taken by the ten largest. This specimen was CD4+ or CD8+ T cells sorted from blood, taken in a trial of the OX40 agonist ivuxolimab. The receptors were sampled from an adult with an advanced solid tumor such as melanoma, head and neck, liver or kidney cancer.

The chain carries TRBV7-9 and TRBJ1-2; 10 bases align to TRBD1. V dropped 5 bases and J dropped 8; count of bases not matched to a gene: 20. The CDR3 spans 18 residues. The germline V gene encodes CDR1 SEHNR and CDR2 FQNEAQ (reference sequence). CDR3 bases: TGTGCCAGCAGCACCAAACTCGGGACAGGGGCCCTTTGGGCAGGCTACACCTTC. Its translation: CASSTKLGTGALWAGYTF. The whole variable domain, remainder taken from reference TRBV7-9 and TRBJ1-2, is DTGVSQNPRHKITKRGQNVTFRCDPISEHNRLYWYRQTLGQGPEFLTYFQNEAQLEKSRLLSDRFSAERPKGSFSTLEIQRTEQGDSAMYLCASSTKLGTGALWAGYTFGSGTRLTVV.

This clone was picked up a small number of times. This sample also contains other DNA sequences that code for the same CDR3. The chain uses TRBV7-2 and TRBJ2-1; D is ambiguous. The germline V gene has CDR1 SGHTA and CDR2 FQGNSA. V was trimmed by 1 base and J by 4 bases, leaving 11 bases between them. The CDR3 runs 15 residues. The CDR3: CASSLGADQYNEQFF. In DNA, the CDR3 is TGTGCCAGCAGCTTAGGGGCGGACCAGTACAATGAGCAGTTCTTC.

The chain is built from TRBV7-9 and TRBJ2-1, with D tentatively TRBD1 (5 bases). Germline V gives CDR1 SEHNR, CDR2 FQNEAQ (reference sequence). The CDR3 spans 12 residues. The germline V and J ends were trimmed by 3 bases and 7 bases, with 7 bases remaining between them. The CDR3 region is CASSFQGNEQFF. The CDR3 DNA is TGTGCCAGCAGCTTCCAGGGTAATGAGCAGTTCTTC.

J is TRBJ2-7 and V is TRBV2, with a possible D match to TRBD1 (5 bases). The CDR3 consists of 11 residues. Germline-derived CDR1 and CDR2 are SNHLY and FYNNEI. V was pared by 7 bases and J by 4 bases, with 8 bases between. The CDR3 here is CASIAGYEQYV. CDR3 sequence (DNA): TGTGCCAGCATTGCAGGGTACGAGCAGTACGTC.

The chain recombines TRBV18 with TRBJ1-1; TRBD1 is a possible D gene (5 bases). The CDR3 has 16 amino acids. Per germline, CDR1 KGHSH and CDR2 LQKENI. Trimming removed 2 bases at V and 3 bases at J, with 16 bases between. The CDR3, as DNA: TGTGCCAGCTCACCAGGGGCAGTCCCTGAAGACACTGAAGCTTTCTTT. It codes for CASSPGAVPEDTEAFF.

The CDR3 sequence is CASSQGPGPNTEAFF. In nucleotides, the CDR3 is TGCGCCAGCAGCCAAGGACCGGGACCGAACACTGAAGCTTTCTTT. V is TRBV4-1 and J is TRBJ1-1; TRBD1 might be the D (5 bases). Trimming took 1 base from V and 1 from J, leaving 10 bases between them. There are 15 residues in the CDR3. Germline lookup yields CDR1 MGHRA and CDR2 YSYEKL.

CDR3 bases: TGTGCCAGCAGCTGGACGGGAGGCACTGAAGCTTTCTTT. It translates to CASSWTGGTEAFF. The chain links TRBV7-9 to TRBJ1-1; D is unresolved. Trimming shortened V by 4 bases and J by 4 bases, and 10 bases separated the two germline ends. The CDR3 length is 13 residues. Per the germline V gene, CDR1 is SEHNR and CDR2 is FQNEAQ (reference sequence).

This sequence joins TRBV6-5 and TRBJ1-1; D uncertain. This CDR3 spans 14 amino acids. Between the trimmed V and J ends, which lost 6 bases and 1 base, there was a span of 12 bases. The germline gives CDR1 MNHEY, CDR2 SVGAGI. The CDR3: CASRHPAENTEAFF. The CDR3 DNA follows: TGTGCCAGCAGACATCCAGCAGAGAACACTGAAGCTTTCTTT.

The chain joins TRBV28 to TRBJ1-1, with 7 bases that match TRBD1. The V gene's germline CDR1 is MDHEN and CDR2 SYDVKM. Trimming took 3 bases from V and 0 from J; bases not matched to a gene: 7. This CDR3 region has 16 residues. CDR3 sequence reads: CASSFRSQGVNTEAFF. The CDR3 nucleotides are TGTGCCAGCAGTTTCAGGTCCCAGGGGGTGAACACTGAAGCTTTCTTT.

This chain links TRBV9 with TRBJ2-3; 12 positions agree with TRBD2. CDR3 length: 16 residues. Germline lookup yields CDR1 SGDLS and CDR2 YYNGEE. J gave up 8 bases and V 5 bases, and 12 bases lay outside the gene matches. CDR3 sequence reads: CASSPLLAGGLGTQYF. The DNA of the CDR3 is TGTGCCAGCAGTCCTCTACTAGCGGGAGGTCTAGGTACGCAGTATTTT.

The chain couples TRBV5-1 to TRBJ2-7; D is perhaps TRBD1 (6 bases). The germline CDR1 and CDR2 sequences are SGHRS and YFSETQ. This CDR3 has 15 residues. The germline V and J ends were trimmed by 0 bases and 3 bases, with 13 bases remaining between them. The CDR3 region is CASSLGQGTIYEQYF. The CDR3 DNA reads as TGCGCCAGCAGCTTGGGGCAGGGGACGATCTACGAGCAGTACTTC.

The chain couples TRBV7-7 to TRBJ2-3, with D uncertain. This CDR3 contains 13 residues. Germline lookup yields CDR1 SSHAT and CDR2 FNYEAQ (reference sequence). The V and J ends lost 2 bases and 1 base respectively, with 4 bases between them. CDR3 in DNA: TGTGCCAGCAGCTTACTACGCACAGATACGCAGTATTTT. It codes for CASSLLRTDTQYF. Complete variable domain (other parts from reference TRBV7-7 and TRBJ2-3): GAGVSQSPRYKVTKRGQDVTLRCDPISSHATLYWYQQALGQGPEFLTYFNYEAQPDKSGLPSDRFSAERPEGSISTLTIQRTEQRDSAMYRCASSLLRTDTQYFGPGTRLTVL.

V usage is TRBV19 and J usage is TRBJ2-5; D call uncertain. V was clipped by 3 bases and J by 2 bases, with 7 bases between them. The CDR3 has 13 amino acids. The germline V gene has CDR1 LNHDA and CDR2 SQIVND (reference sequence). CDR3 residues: CASSIEIQETQYF. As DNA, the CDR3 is TGTGCCAGTAGTATTGAGATTCAAGAGACCCAGTACTTC.

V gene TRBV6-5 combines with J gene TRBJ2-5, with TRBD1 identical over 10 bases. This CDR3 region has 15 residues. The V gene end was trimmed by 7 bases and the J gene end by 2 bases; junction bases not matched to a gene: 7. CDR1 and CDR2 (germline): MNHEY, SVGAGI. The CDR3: CASKRTGGDQETQYF. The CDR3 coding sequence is TGTGCCAGCAAGAGGACAGGGGGGGATCAAGAGACCCAGTACTTC.

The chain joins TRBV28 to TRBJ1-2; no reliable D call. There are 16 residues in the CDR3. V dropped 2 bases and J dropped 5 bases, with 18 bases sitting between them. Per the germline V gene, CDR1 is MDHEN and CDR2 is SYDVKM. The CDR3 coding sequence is TGTGCCAGCAGTTTAGGCGGGTCCCACCCTCGTTATGGCTACACCTTC. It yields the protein CASSLGGSHPRYGYTF.

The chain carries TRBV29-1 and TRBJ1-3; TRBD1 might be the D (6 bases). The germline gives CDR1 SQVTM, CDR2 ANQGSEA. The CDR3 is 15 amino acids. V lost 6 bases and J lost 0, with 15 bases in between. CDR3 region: CSVAGAKSSGNTIYF. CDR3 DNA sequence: TGCAGCGTGGCGGGGGCCAAGAGCTCTGGAAACACCATATATTTT. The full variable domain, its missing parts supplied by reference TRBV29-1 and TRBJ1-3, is SAVISQKPSRDICQRGTSLTIQCQVDSQVTMMFWYRQQPGQSLTLIATANQGSEATYESGFVIDKFPISRPNLTFSTLTVSNMSPEDSSIYLCSVAGAKSSGNTIYFGEGSWLTVV.

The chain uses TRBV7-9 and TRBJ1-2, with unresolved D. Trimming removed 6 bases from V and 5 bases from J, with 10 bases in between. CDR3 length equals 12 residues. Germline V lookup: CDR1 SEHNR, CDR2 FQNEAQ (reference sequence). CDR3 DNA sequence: TGTGCCAGCAGAAGGTTACCATATGGCTACACCTTC. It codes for CASRRLPYGYTF.

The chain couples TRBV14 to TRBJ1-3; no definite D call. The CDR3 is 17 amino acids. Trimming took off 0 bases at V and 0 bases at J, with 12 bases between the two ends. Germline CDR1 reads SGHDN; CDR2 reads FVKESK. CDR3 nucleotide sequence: TGTGCCAGCAGCCAAGATAGGGCGAGCTACTCTGGAAACACCATATATTTT. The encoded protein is CASSQDRASYSGNTIYF.

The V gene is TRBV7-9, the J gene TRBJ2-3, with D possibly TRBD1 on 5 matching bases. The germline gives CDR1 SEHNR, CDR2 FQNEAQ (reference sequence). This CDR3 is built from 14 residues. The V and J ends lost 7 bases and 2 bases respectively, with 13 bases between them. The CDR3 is CASIGALSTDTQYF. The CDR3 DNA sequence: TGTGCCAGCATAGGGGCCTTGTCCACAGATACGCAGTATTTT.

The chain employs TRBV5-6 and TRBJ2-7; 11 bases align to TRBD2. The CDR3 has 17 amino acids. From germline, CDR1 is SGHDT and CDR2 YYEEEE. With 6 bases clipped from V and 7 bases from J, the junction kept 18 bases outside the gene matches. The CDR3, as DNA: TGTGCCAGCACACAGGGACTAGCGGAGTGGCGGCCGGGTGAGCAGTACTTC. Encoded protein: CASTQGLAEWRPGEQYF.

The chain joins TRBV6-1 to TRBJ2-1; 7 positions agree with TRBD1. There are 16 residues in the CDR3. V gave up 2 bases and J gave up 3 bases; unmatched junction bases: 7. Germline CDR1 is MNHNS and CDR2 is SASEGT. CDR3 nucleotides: TGTGCCAGCAGTGAATTTAACAGGGGCCTCTACAATGAGCAGTTCTTC. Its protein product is CASSEFNRGLYNEQFF.

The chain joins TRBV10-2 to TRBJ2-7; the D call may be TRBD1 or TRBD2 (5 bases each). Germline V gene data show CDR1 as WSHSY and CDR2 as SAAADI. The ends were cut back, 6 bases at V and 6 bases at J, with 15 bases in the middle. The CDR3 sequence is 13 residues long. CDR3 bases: TGCGCCAGCAGCCGGGCAGGGACCCTCGAGCAGTACTTC. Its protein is CASSRAGTLEQYF.

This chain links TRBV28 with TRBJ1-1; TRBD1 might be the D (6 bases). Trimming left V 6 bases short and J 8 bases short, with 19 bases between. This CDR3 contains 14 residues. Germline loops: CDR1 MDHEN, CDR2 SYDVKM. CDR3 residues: CASSIRGGIGEAFF. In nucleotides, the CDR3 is TGTGCCAGCAGCATCAGGGGAGGCATTGGGGAAGCTTTCTTT.

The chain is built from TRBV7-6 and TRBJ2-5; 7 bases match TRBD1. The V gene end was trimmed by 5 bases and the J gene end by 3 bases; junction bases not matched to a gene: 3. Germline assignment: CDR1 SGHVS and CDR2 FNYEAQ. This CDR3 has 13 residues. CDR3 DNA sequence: TGTGCCAGCAGCCCCGGGACAGAAGAGACCCAGTACTTC. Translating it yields CASSPGTEETQYF. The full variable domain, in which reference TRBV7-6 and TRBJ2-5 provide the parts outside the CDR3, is GAGVSQSPRYKVTKRGQDVALRCDPISGHVSLYWYRQALGQGPEFLTYFNYEAQQDKSGLPNDRFSAERPEGSISTLTIQRTEQRDSAMYRCASSPGTEETQYFGPGTRLLVL.

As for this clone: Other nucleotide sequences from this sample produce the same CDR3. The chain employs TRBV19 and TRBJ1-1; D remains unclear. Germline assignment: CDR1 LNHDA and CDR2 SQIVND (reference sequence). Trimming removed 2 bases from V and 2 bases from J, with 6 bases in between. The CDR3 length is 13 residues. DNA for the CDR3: TGTGCCAGTAGTATAAGTCTAAACACTGAAGCTTTCTTT. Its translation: CASSISLNTEAFF.

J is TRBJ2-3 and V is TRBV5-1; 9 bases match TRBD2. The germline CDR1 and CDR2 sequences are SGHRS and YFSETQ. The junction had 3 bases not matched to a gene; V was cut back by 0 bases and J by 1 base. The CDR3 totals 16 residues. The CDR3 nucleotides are TGCGCCAGCAGCTTGGGAGCGGGGGGCCGCACAGATACGCAGTATTTT. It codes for CASSLGAGGRTDTQYF.

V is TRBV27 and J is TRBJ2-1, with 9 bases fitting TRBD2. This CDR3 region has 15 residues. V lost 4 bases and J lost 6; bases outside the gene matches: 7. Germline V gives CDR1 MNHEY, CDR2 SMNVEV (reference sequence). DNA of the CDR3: TGTGCCAGCAGTTCATTAGCGGGAGTGGTCAATGAGCAGTTCTTC. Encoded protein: CASSSLAGVVNEQFF.

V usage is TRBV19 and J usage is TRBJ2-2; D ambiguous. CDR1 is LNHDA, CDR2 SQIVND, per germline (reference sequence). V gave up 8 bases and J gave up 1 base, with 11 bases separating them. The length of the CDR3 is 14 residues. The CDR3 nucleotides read TGTGCCAGTCGCCCCACGGGGAACACCGGGGAGCTGTTTTTT. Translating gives CASRPTGNTGELFF.

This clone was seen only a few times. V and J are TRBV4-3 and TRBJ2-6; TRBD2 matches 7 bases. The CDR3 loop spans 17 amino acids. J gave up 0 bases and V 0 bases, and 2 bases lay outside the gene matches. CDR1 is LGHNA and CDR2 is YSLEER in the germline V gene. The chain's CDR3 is CASSQDGRVSGANVLTF. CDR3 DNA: TGCGCCAGCAGCCAAGATGGGAGGGTCTCTGGGGCCAACGTCCTGACTTTC.

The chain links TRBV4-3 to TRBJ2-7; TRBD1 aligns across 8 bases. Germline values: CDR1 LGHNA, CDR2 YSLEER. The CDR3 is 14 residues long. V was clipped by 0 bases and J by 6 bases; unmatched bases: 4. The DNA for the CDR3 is TGCGCCAGCAGCCAAGATCAGGGGGCGGGCGAGCAGTACTTC. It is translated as CASSQDQGAGEQYF.

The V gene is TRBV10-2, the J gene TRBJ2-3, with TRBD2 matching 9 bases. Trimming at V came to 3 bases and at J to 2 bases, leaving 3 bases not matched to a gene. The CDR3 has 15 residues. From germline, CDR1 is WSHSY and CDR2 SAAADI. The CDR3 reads CASSEGGGATDTQYF. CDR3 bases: TGCGCCAGCAGTGAAGGCGGGGGGGCCACAGATACGCAGTATTTT.

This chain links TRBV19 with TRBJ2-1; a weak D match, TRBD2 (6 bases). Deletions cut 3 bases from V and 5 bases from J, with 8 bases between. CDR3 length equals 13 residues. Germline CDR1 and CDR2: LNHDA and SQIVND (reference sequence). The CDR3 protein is CASSIGLHNEQFF. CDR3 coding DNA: TGTGCCAGTAGTATCGGACTACACAATGAGCAGTTCTTC.